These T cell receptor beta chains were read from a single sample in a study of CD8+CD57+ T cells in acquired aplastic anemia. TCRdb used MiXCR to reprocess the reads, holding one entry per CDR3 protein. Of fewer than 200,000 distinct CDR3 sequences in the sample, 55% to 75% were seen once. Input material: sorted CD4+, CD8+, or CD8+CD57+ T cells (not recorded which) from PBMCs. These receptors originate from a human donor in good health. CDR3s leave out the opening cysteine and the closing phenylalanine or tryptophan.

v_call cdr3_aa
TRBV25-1 ASSATGTATSYNEQF
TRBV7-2 ASSAFTPGAGEQY
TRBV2 ASRYRGVTDTQY
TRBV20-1 SARDSGSGYT
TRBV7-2 ASSLGLRAGEGYT
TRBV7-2 ASSTGTGVTQY
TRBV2 ASSESAGQANSPLH
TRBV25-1 ASRYGGLTKAF
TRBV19 ASSTRGGDEQF
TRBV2 ASSDSGRSGTTEAF
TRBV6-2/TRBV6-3 ASSYLGNEQF
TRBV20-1 SARDVRGNTIY
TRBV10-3 AISEGQANTQY
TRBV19 ASRLQGAYDSPLH
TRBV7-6 ASSPGTVYGYT
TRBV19 ASSIGTGANTEAF
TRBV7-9 ASSSNRDRHNEKLF
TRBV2 ASSLARVEH
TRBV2 ASSYSAPQLQSPLH
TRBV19 ASSIGVTGELF
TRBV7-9 ASSRPGVTEAF
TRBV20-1 SALSVSSGNTIY
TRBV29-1 SVRDSEAF
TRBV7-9 ASSRDWSSYEQY
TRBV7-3 ASSSPEDRGPGSYNEQF
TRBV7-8 ASSLVWEGGELF
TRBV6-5 ASKVGEETQY
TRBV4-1 ASSPQNGQGRTDTQY
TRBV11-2 ASSLGAGGTGELF
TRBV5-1 ASSWAGTGELF
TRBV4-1 ASSPQRLGEKLF
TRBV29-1 SVGTDFNYGYT
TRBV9 ASSPWTSGSNEQY
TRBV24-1 ATSDGLAGYNEQF
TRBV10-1 ASSESGTSGKGTSYNEQF
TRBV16 ASSLFGGGNTEAF
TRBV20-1 SARGQDYEQY
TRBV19 ASSLAGGADTEAF
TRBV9 ASSGAGTGGSGELF
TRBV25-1 ASSEISVSGANVLT
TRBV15 ATSRDRESYNEQF
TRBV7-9 ASSPAHEQY
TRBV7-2 ASMMGGRGEKLF
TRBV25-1 ASSEQAGEKAF
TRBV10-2 ASSVGGDTEAF
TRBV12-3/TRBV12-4 ASRRTGGDSPLH
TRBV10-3 AIGGTGNEQF
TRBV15 ATSRALGVSTEAF
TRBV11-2 ASKTDQHPETQY
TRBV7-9 ARGTAGVTTDTQY
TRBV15 ATSRDLHYEQY
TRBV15 ATSRQGLGPGSQY